Presented here are 22 T cell receptor beta chains from one specimen sequenced in a study of blood T cell repertoires in COVID-19. Data came from immunoSEQ multiplex PCR; TCRdb stores just in-frame clones and leaves some out. The sample includes around 80,000 clones, over 60% of them seen just once. The material sequenced was peripheral blood. These receptor sequences come from a woman of 80 years or more with active or convalescent COVID-19.

The chain combines TRBV6-2 or TRBV6-3 with TRBJ2-1, with 7 positions matching TRBD2. The CDR3 is 17 amino acids. J gave up 4 bases and V 0 bases, and 9 bases lay outside the gene matches. Germline CDR1 reads MNHEY; CDR2 reads SVGEGT. The CDR3 loop is CASSYSLRRGGYNEQFF. CDR3 nucleotide sequence: TGTGCCAGCAGTTACTCGCTGCGGCGGGGAGGGTACAATGAGCAGTTCTTC.

This clone showed up just once. The chain couples TRBV2 to TRBJ1-1; D is ambiguous. Trimming left V 4 bases short and J 1 base short, with 10 bases between. The CDR3 covers 14 residues. Germline V lookup: CDR1 SNHLY, CDR2 FYNNEI. The CDR3 sequence: CASSVGTSNTEAFF. CDR3 nucleotide sequence: TGTGCCAGCAGTGTTGGCACCTCGAACACTGAAGCTTTCTTT.

By sample share, this clone is medium-sized. The chain has TRBV28 and TRBJ1-1; possibly TRBD1 for D (6 bases). V lost 6 bases and J lost 11, with 16 bases in between. The CDR3 extends over 12 amino acids. Germline CDR1 and CDR2: MDHEN and SYDVKM. The CDR3 nucleotides read TGTGCCAGCAGACGAACCGGGACATTGGCTTTCTTT. It codes for CASRRTGTLAFF.

This chain links TRBV29-1 with TRBJ1-1; tentatively, D is TRBD1 (5 bases). CDR1 is SQVTM, CDR2 ANQGSEA, per germline. This CDR3 is built from 15 residues. V was pared by 0 bases and J by 4 bases, with 15 bases between. The CDR3 sequence: CSVEDMGGLATEAFF. DNA of the CDR3: TGCAGCGTTGAAGATATGGGGGGTCTGGCCACTGAAGCTTTCTTT. Variable domain in full (rest from reference TRBV29-1 and TRBJ1-1): SAVISQKPSRDICQRGTSLTIQCQVDSQVTMMFWYRQQPGQSLTLIATANQGSEATYESGFVIDKFPISRPNLTFSTLTVSNMSPEDSSIYLCSVEDMGGLATEAFFGQGTRLTVV.

V is TRBV6-4 and J is TRBJ2-3; D perhaps matches TRBD2 (6 bases). This CDR3 contains 14 residues. The V and J ends lost 6 bases and 2 bases respectively, with 12 bases between them. Germline V gene data show CDR1 as MRHNA and CDR2 as SNTAGT. The CDR3: CASRESGPTDTQYF. The CDR3 DNA reads as TGTGCCAGCAGGGAGAGCGGGCCCACAGATACGCAGTATTTT.

The rearrangement links TRBV18 to TRBJ1-6, with 7 bases fitting TRBD1. The CDR3 consists of 18 residues. With V trimmed by 4 bases and J by 7 bases, 16 bases remained unmatched. Germline assignment: CDR1 KGHSH and CDR2 LQKENI. The CDR3 DNA is TGTGCCAGCTCACGAGATGGGACAGCAGGGGCCAAGAATTCACCCCTCCACTTT. Amino acids: CASSRDGTAGAKNSPLHF.

This clone was detected only once. The J gene is TRBJ1-1, the V gene TRBV3-1 (or the pseudogene TRBV3-2), with D possibly being TRBD1 (5 bases). Germline V gene lookup returns CDR1 LGHDT and CDR2 YNNKEL (reference sequence). V lost 8 bases, J lost 0 bases, and 13 bases lay in between. The CDR3 is made up of 14 amino acids. CDR3 sequence (DNA): TGTGCCAGCCGGGGGGAACGGTTGAACACTGAAGCTTTCTTT. Translating gives CASRGERLNTEAFF.

The chain couples TRBV4-1 to TRBJ1-6; tentative D call: TRBD1 (5 bases). Germline assignment: CDR1 MGHRA and CDR2 YSYEKL. CDR3 size: 16 residues. V lost 0 bases to trimming and J lost 5 bases, with 11 bases between them. The CDR3 bases are TGCGCCAGCAGCCAAGAGACGGGGGAGAATAATTCACCCCTCCACTTT. Its protein is CASSQETGENNSPLHF.

J is TRBJ2-6 and V is TRBV5-4; 10 nucleotides match TRBD1. The germline V gene has CDR1 SGHNT and CDR2 YYREEE (reference sequence). Trimming removed 4 bases from V and 2 bases from J; junction bases left unmatched: 6. CDR3 length: 17 residues. This CDR3 is CASSPGQGMPGANVLTF. DNA of the CDR3: TGTGCCAGCAGCCCGGGACAGGGGATGCCTGGGGCCAACGTCCTGACTTTC.

This clone appeared once. This sequence joins TRBV9 and TRBJ2-2; tentatively, D is TRBD2 (5 bases). The CDR3 sequence is 17 residues long. CDR1 is SGDLS and CDR2 is YYNGEE in the germline V gene. V lost 2 bases to trimming and J lost 5 bases, with 19 bases between them. DNA of the CDR3: TGTGCCAGCAGCGTCGCTAGTCCGAGGTCGGGGACCGGGGAGCTGTTTTTT. Encoded protein: CASSVASPRSGTGELFF.

This sequence joins TRBV6-5 and TRBJ1-1, with D unclear. The CDR3 is made up of 13 amino acids. Trimming took 6 bases from V and 0 from J, leaving 8 bases between them. The germline CDR1 and CDR2 sequences are MNHEY and SVGAGI. The CDR3 DNA reads TGTGCCAGCAGCCGAAGCGTGAACACTGAAGCTTTCTTT. This encodes CASSRSVNTEAFF.

This chain uses TRBV5-5 with TRBJ1-4; D is unresolved. This CDR3 has 16 amino acids. Germline CDR1 is SGHKS and CDR2 is YYEKEE (reference sequence). Between the trimmed V and J ends, which lost 0 bases and 4 bases, there was a span of 13 bases. This CDR3 reads CASSLGEVDYNEKLFF. For the CDR3, the DNA is TGTGCCAGCAGCTTGGGGGAGGTGGACTATAATGAAAAACTGTTTTTT.

A few counts support this clone. The V and J genes are TRBV6-5 and TRBJ1-5; 8 bases line up with TRBD1. With V trimmed by 7 bases and J by 7 bases, 9 bases remained unmatched. The CDR3 loop spans 14 amino acids. The germline gives CDR1 MNHEY, CDR2 SVGAGI. CDR3 protein: CASKVRGRVQPQHF. The CDR3 DNA sequence: TGTGCCAGCAAGGTCAGGGGGCGCGTCCAGCCCCAGCATTTT.

This rearrangement joins TRBV6-5 to TRBJ1-2; 7 bases align to TRBD1. V shed 6 bases and J 8 bases; nucleotides not matched to a gene: 12. The CDR3 has 14 residues. The germline V gene encodes CDR1 MNHEY and CDR2 SVGAGI. CDR3 sequence: CASRPSTGSLGYTF. CDR3 coding DNA: TGTGCCAGCAGGCCCTCGACAGGGTCCCTGGGCTACACCTTC.

The gene calls are TRBV7-9 and TRBJ2-3; 8 bases match TRBD2. This CDR3 is built from 15 residues. The V and J ends lost 7 bases and 3 bases, in that order; junction bases with no gene match: 9. The V gene's germline CDR1 is SEHNR and CDR2 FQNEAQ (reference sequence). CDR3 sequence: CASTAGGPTTDTQYF. DNA for the CDR3: TGTGCCAGCACCGCGGGGGGCCCTACGACAGATACGCAGTATTTT.

The chain employs TRBV6-5 and TRBJ1-5, with D possibly TRBD1 on 5 matching bases. Germline V gene sequence: CDR1 MNHEY, CDR2 SVGAGI. The CDR3 extends over 15 amino acids. V was cut by 8 bases and J by 4 bases, with 18 bases left in between. This CDR3 reads CASGRDSPGNQPQHF. CDR3 bases: TGTGCCAGCGGAAGAGACAGTCCCGGTAATCAGCCCCAGCATTTT.

The V and J genes are TRBV5-6 and TRBJ2-4; 7 bases line up with TRBD1. Looked up from germline, CDR1 is SGHDT and CDR2 is YYEEEE. The J segment lost 2 bases and the V segment lost 2 bases, leaving 10 bases of the junction unmatched. The CDR3 has 17 residues. As DNA, the CDR3 is TGTGCCAGCAGCTTAACAGGGGATAAAAGGTCCAAAAACATTCAGTACTTC. This translates into CASSLTGDKRSKNIQYF.

V is TRBV7-8 and J is TRBJ2-3; D remains unclear. Trimming took off 5 bases at V and 1 base at J, with 13 bases between the two ends. This CDR3 is 15 amino acids long. Germline V gene sequence: CDR1 SGHVS, CDR2 FQNEAQ. CDR3 DNA sequence: TGTGCCAGCAGCCCGGTAATAGTCGGCACAGATACGCAGTATTTT. It encodes CASSPVIVGTDTQYF.

In its sample, this clone was seen once. The CDR3 DNA is TGCGCCAGCAGCATTCGGGGGTCGGGCACCGGGGAGCTGTTTTTT. Protein product: CASSIRGSGTGELFF. V is TRBV5-1 and J is TRBJ2-2, with D perhaps matching TRBD2 (6 bases). The germline CDR1 and CDR2 sequences are SGHRS and YFSETQ. The CDR3 consists of 15 residues. Deletions cut 4 bases from V and 4 bases from J, with 14 bases between.

The chain combines TRBV7-3 with TRBJ2-7; the D gene is possibly TRBD1 (5 bases). V lost 1 base and J 5 bases, leaving 9 bases between the germline ends. Germline values: CDR1 SGHTA, CDR2 FQGTGA. The CDR3 sequence is 13 residues long. CDR3 sequence reads: CASSLSQGDEQYF. The CDR3 DNA reads as TGTGCCAGCAGCTTAAGCCAGGGTGACGAGCAGTACTTC.

This clone has more than one count but fewer than ten. The V call is TRBV7-9, the J call TRBJ2-3, with TRBD2 matching 8 bases. Trimming at V came to 2 bases and at J to 5 bases, leaving 6 bases not matched to a gene. Germline loops: CDR1 SEHNR, CDR2 FQNEAQ (reference sequence). The CDR3 consists of 15 residues. The CDR3 coding sequence is TGTGCCAGCAGCTTAACGGGGGGGCGTGGAGATACGCAGTATTTT. It encodes CASSLTGGRGDTQYF.

The chain carries TRBV5-5 and TRBJ1-4, with 8 bases identical to TRBD1. This CDR3 has 15 amino acids. The germline CDR1 and CDR2 sequences are SGHKS and YYEKEE (reference sequence). V shed 4 bases, J shed 8 bases, and the junction held 10 bases outside the gene matches. The CDR3 sequence is CASSPKTGAEEKLFF. The CDR3 DNA is TGTGCCAGCAGCCCGAAGACAGGGGCCGAAGAAAAACTGTTTTTT.